This T cell receptor beta chain was recorded in a study of T cell repertoires in cytomegalovirus infection. Turning to the study itself: Researchers turned to recently identified HLA-C-restricted CMV epitopes as well as well-studied HLA-B-restricted ones. Matching HLA type and CMV infection were both indicated by public TCR beta signatures. General study points: Clonotype analysis showed dominance of the ex vivo response by HLA-C-restricted CMV-specific TCR beta clonotypes. Individuals carrying CMV plus the relevant HLA were identified by cumulative frequency of public TCR beta families.

Trimming cost V 3 bases and J 0 bases, with 12 bases left between them. This CDR3 has 15 amino acids. Germline V gene lookup returns CDR1 ENHRY and CDR2 SYGVKD. MiXCR was run by TCRdb on the reads, yielding one entry per CDR3 protein. Among approximately 990,000 distinct CDR3 sequences, 30% to 40% were seen once, and the ten largest hold about 14%. This clonotype was counted a few times. Its cognate antigen is unknown. The material was cultured CD8+ T cells from PBMCs, obtained from culture after CMV antigen stimulation. The receptor comes from a human donor in good health (CMV status not recorded). Some clones in this sample may be carry-over from other donors' samples. The rearrangement joins TRBV10-3 to TRBJ2-7, with D perhaps matching TRBD1 (6 bases). The CDR3 spells CAISDSQGSSYEQYV. DNA of the CDR3: TGTGCCATCAGTGACTCGCAGGGGTCCTCCTACGAGCAGTACGTC.